This T cell receptor beta chain was identified during a study of T-cell reconstitution after alpha-beta-depleted transplantation in children. CDR1 PRHDT and CDR2 FYEKMQ come from the germline V gene (reference sequence). CDR3 length equals 15 residues. Unmatched junction bases numbered 1, after V lost 2 bases and J lost 0 bases. Preparation of the TCRbeta library used unique molecular identifiers. TCRdb re-derived calls from the PCR reads in MiXCR, one entry per CDR3 protein. Here the sample spans hundreds of thousands of distinct CDR3 sequences, just over 7.5% being singletons. Whole-study results and caveats: Reportedly, alpha-beta T cells present about two months post-transplant originated from several hundred expanded clones of graft origin. High day-60 TCRbeta diversity in some patients came from surviving recipient T cells and thymic progenitors. At one year after transplant, newly produced T cells mostly accounted for T-cell counts and diversity.

This clonotype was detected ten times or more. Its antigen remains unidentified. This TCR was sampled from a female patient aged 2-9 years who had a stem cell transplant for Fanconi anemia, so the T cells may come from the graft donor. The J gene is TRBJ2-3, the V gene TRBV13; 8 bases are shared with TRBD2. Sample: peripheral blood, taken 360 days after TCRalphabeta/CD19-depleted stem cell transplant. Here the CDR3 DNA reads TGTGCCAGCAGCTTAAGCGGGAGTAGCACAGATACGCAGTATTTT. Amino acid sequence: CASSLSGSSTDTQYF.